These T cell receptor beta chains were read from a single sample in a study of blood T cell repertoires in COVID-19. Sequenced by immunoSEQ multiplex PCR; TCRdb stores in-frame clones only, minus some. The table includes 180,000 or so clones, approximately 89% detected once. Sequencing was performed on PBMCs or T cells enriched from blood (not recorded which). The receptors were gathered from a man aged 35-49 years who had recovered from COVID-19. CDR3s leave out the opening cysteine and the closing phenylalanine or tryptophan. The order of the fields is CDR3 length, clone size, J gene, V gene, CDR3 protein. A clone size is listed for some rows: how often the clone was seen (once, few, many), or a class if it is expanded.

length: 14
size: .
J: TRBJ2-1
V: TRBV2
CDR3: ASSEALAGGGNEQF

length: 14
size: .
J: TRBJ1-2
V: TRBV25-1
CDR3: ASSDSTLASNYGYT

length: 14
size: .
J: TRBJ2-2
V: TRBV9
CDR3: ASSVGTSGSTGELF

length: 13
size: .
J: TRBJ2-7
V: TRBV7-6
CDR3: ASSLAGGGFHEQY

length: 15
size: .
J: TRBJ1-6
V: TRBV29-1
CDR3: SVSPPTGGTYNSPLH

length: 11
size: .
J: TRBJ2-7
V: TRBV27
CDR3: ASFRLGSYEQY

length: 12
size: once
J: TRBJ1-2
V: TRBV19
CDR3: AAQATGALYGYT

length: 12
size: .
J: TRBJ2-3
V: TRBV10-3
CDR3: AISLAGATDTQY

length: 15
size: .
J: TRBJ2-3
V: TRBV28
CDR3: ASSFTSTSLRADTQY

length: 14
size: .
J: TRBJ2-6
V: TRBV5-1
CDR3: ASSLTGSSGANVLT

length: 11
size: few
J: TRBJ1-2
V: TRBV14
CDR3: ASSLQGAVGYT

length: 13
size: .
J: TRBJ1-3
V: TRBV28
CDR3: ASSLAWTGGNTIY

length: 14
size: .
J: TRBJ2-1
V: TRBV14
CDR3: ASSRGWVLTYNEQF

length: 13
size: .
J: TRBJ1-2
V: TRBV18
CDR3: ASSPLRDRVNGYT

length: 12
size: .
J: TRBJ1-5
V: TRBV28
CDR3: ASSLDRGNQPQH

length: 12
size: .
J: TRBJ2-2
V: TRBV28
CDR3: ASRAAGETGELF

length: 14
size: .
J: TRBJ2-5
V: TRBV28
CDR3: ASSSPGLATRETQY

length: 12
size: .
J: TRBJ2-7
V: TRBV14
CDR3: ASSADRGSREQY

length: 10
size: .
J: TRBJ1-1
V: TRBV6-5
CDR3: ASADRVTEAF

length: 13
size: .
J: TRBJ2-5
V: TRBV11-3
CDR3: ASSLVAGSKETQY

length: 17
size: .
J: TRBJ1-2
V: TRBV5-5
CDR3: ASSRLFRDRVNKEHGYT

length: 12
size: once
J: TRBJ2-7
V: TRBV14
CDR3: ASSRASATREQY

length: 11
size: .
J: TRBJ1-1
V: TRBV6-1
CDR3: ASSEFGDTEAF

length: 12
size: once
J: TRBJ2-1
V: TRBV6-5
CDR3: ASTQISSYNEQF

length: 14
size: .
J: TRBJ2-1
V: TRBV28
CDR3: ASSFHAEISYNEQF

length: 13
size: .
J: TRBJ2-7
V: TRBV9
CDR3: ASSEGQALTYEQY

length: 13
size: .
J: TRBJ1-4
V: TRBV7-3
CDR3: ASRETGVANEKLF

length: 16
size: .
J: TRBJ1-4
V: TRBV28
CDR3: ASRLRDRGPSGPEKLF

length: 12
size: .
J: TRBJ1-1
V: TRBV5-1
CDR3: ASSPQGPQAEAF

length: 10
size: .
J: TRBJ2-3
V: TRBV11-2
CDR3: ASSPDSDTQY

length: 13
size: few
J: TRBJ1-4
V: TRBV5-6
CDR3: ASSFRDRGNEKLF

length: 12
size: .
J: TRBJ1-2
V: TRBV18
CDR3: ASSPPLGGYGYT

length: 12
size: .
J: TRBJ1-2
V: TRBV4-2
CDR3: ASSHARGDYGYT

length: 13
size: .
J: TRBJ2-1
V: TRBV9
CDR3: ASSPWGGIKNEQF

length: 13
size: .
J: TRBJ1-4
V: TRBV11-2
CDR3: ASSGRQASNEKLF

length: 14
size: .
J: TRBJ1-4
V: TRBV6-2/TRBV6-3
CDR3: ASSRSTGTYREKLF

length: 11
size: .
J: TRBJ2-7
V: TRBV15
CDR3: ATSGGSPYEQY

length: 13
size: .
J: TRBJ1-1
V: TRBV5-1
CDR3: ASSLNTGANTEAF

length: 14
size: .
J: TRBJ2-1
V: TRBV10-1
CDR3: ASSVVAGATPQEQF

length: 15
size: .
J: TRBJ1-3
V: TRBV18
CDR3: ASSPINTGVSGNTIY

length: 11
size: once
J: TRBJ2-1
V: TRBV19
CDR3: ASSIVGGGEQF

length: 13
size: .
J: TRBJ1-5
V: TRBV7-2
CDR3: ASSRETGNNQPQH

length: 9
size: .
J: TRBJ2-7
V: TRBV11-3
CDR3: ASSLEVEQY

length: 9
size: .
J: TRBJ1-1
V: TRBV28
CDR3: ASSFRQRAF

length: 13
size: few
J: TRBJ2-1
V: TRBV5-1
CDR3: ASSLAGLDSNEQF

length: 13
size: .
J: TRBJ2-3
V: TRBV28
CDR3: ASSFPSQLTDTQY

length: 12
size: .
J: TRBJ2-7
V: TRBV5-6
CDR3: ASSLELGSYEQY

length: 14
size: .
J: TRBJ1-1
V: TRBV10-3
CDR3: AISGAPGQGSTEAF

length: 9
size: .
J: TRBJ2-1
V: TRBV6-5
CDR3: ASRQGNEQF

length: 10
size: .
J: TRBJ2-1
V: TRBV5-6
CDR3: ASSQDRNEQF

length: 14
size: few
J: TRBJ2-2
V: TRBV5-1
CDR3: ASSPSGSRSTGELF

length: 12
size: .
J: TRBJ2-3
V: TRBV7-9
CDR3: ASSSPSPSDTQY